Listed below are T cell receptor beta chains from one sample, sequenced in a study of blood T cell repertoires in COVID-19. The method was immunoSEQ multiplex PCR; TCRdb's version includes in-frame clones alone and lacks a portion of them. The sample has 200,000 to 300,000 clones, around 84% seen once. The sample comprised peripheral blood. The receptors come from a man aged 35-49 years who had recovered from COVID-19. Each CDR3 is given without its conserved first and last residue. The listing skips clone size in some rows; elsewhere it reads once, few, many or a size class.

abundance: NA; v_gene: TRBV10-3; j_gene: TRBJ1-2; CDR3aa: AISGTAGGGYGYT
abundance: NA; v_gene: TRBV24-1; j_gene: TRBJ2-2; CDR3aa: ATRDSGQGDTGELF
abundance: NA; v_gene: TRBV9; j_gene: TRBJ1-1; CDR3aa: ASSVAGNTEAF
abundance: few; v_gene: TRBV2; j_gene: TRBJ1-1; CDR3aa: ASSATGTAEAF
abundance: few; v_gene: TRBV19; j_gene: TRBJ1-2; CDR3aa: ASSILRQGITAGGYT
abundance: NA; v_gene: TRBV6-5; j_gene: TRBJ2-2; CDR3aa: ASGALRGTGELF
abundance: once; v_gene: TRBV4-3; j_gene: TRBJ1-6; CDR3aa: ASSQDGLANSPLH
abundance: once; v_gene: TRBV7-9; j_gene: TRBJ1-1; CDR3aa: ASSLLADTEAF
abundance: NA; v_gene: TRBV9; j_gene: TRBJ2-5; CDR3aa: ASSVERGWQETQY
abundance: NA; v_gene: TRBV18; j_gene: TRBJ2-5; CDR3aa: ASSPTGGGETQY
abundance: once; v_gene: TRBV10-1; j_gene: TRBJ2-1; CDR3aa: ASSGGTFREQF
abundance: few; v_gene: TRBV7-2; j_gene: TRBJ1-2; CDR3aa: ASSLVRGRDGYT
abundance: NA; v_gene: TRBV4-1; j_gene: TRBJ1-2; CDR3aa: ASSQEAGYGYT
abundance: NA; v_gene: TRBV10-2; j_gene: TRBJ2-3; CDR3aa: ATASTAVTDTQY
abundance: NA; v_gene: TRBV7-2; j_gene: TRBJ1-1; CDR3aa: ASSLQWQENEAF
abundance: NA; v_gene: TRBV19; j_gene: TRBJ2-1; CDR3aa: ASSRASALKHNEQF
abundance: NA; v_gene: TRBV7-2; j_gene: TRBJ2-1; CDR3aa: ASSSVGGTRAEQF
abundance: NA; v_gene: TRBV7-8; j_gene: TRBJ1-2; CDR3aa: ASSKLQGSGGYT
abundance: NA; v_gene: TRBV6-2/TRBV6-3; j_gene: TRBJ2-2; CDR3aa: ASSYIGGVYTTGELF
abundance: NA; v_gene: TRBV6-2/TRBV6-3; j_gene: TRBJ1-5; CDR3aa: ASSYGSGNQPQH
abundance: NA; v_gene: TRBV11-2; j_gene: TRBJ1-6; CDR3aa: ASSLGQGNSPLH
abundance: NA; v_gene: TRBV6-1; j_gene: TRBJ2-1; CDR3aa: ASSDLYNEQF
abundance: NA; v_gene: TRBV5-1; j_gene: TRBJ2-1; CDR3aa: ASSLRTGDNEQF
abundance: few; v_gene: TRBV3-1/TRBV3-2; j_gene: TRBJ1-2; CDR3aa: ASSQGDRRHGYT
abundance: NA; v_gene: TRBV18; j_gene: TRBJ2-6; CDR3aa: ASSPLWAETSSGANVLT
abundance: NA; v_gene: TRBV11-2; j_gene: TRBJ1-2; CDR3aa: ASSSDTGYT
abundance: NA; v_gene: TRBV18; j_gene: TRBJ1-6; CDR3aa: ASSPPDRDPYNSPLH
abundance: NA; v_gene: TRBV1; j_gene: TRBJ2-3; CDR3aa: TSSRIPPQPKRESSDTQY
abundance: NA; v_gene: TRBV5-4; j_gene: TRBJ1-1; CDR3aa: ASSPLDRDSQEAF
abundance: NA; v_gene: TRBV7-2; j_gene: TRBJ1-3; CDR3aa: ASSLYSSGNTIY
abundance: once; v_gene: TRBV2; j_gene: TRBJ1-1; CDR3aa: ASRADQNTEAF
abundance: NA; v_gene: TRBV10-3; j_gene: TRBJ2-2; CDR3aa: AISASGTGVNTGELF
abundance: NA; v_gene: TRBV18; j_gene: TRBJ1-4; CDR3aa: ASSPSGEKLF
abundance: NA; v_gene: TRBV7-2; j_gene: TRBJ2-1; CDR3aa: ASSRTYSLSSYNEQF
abundance: NA; v_gene: TRBV5-1; j_gene: TRBJ2-7; CDR3aa: ASRGQGSSYEQY
abundance: NA; v_gene: TRBV7-2; j_gene: TRBJ2-1; CDR3aa: ASSLIRSSAGEQF
abundance: NA; v_gene: TRBV3-1/TRBV3-2; j_gene: TRBJ1-3; CDR3aa: ASSQDRGNTIY
abundance: NA; v_gene: TRBV6-5; j_gene: TRBJ1-4; CDR3aa: ASSLNRAVREKLF
abundance: NA; v_gene: TRBV9; j_gene: TRBJ2-7; CDR3aa: ASSAHPRESYEQY